The text below deals with one T cell receptor beta chain. Its matching antigen is unknown. Assay used: immunoSEQ multiplex PCR; TCRdb lists only in-frame clones, some missing. The repertoire holds tens of thousands of clones, with approximately 90% as singletons. The entry originates in a study of T cell responses to AZD1222 COVID-19 vaccine. Findings and caveats of the study: Vaccine-associated CD4 TCRs spanned spike, dominant at 160-218 and 743-854. Regions left unmutated in variants are reportedly the target of nearly half of spike-specific TCRs. Baseline antibody screening turned up just a handful of seropositive AZD1222 recipients.

Trimming removed 4 bases at V and 0 bases at J, with 7 bases between. The CDR3 totals 14 residues. CDR1 and CDR2 from the germline V gene are SGHAT and FQNNGV. The genes are TRBV11-2 and TRBJ1-3, with unresolved D. Sequencing was performed on peripheral blood, taken on day 0 of MenACWY control vaccination. This receptor was identified in an adult in good health. CDR3 loop: CASSSGGSGNTIYF. The CDR3 DNA follows: TGTGCCAGCAGCTCGGGCGGCTCTGGAAACACCATATATTTT.